This TCR beta chain is from a study of shared clonotypes between healthy human individuals. The study, taken as a whole, reports: Naive subsets tended to show greater estimated richness than memory subsets.

With V trimmed by 6 bases and J by 4 bases, 6 bases remained unmatched. The CDR3 is made up of 14 amino acids. Germline CDR1 and CDR2: SNHLY and FYNNEI. As to this clone: The target antigen is unknown.

Naive CD8 cells comprised CD45RO-negative, CCR7-positively selected cells, excluding terminally differentiated effector memory CD45RA+ cells. Some clones are missing from TCRdb's copy, which holds only in-frame ones; the method was immunoSEQ multiplex PCR. This sample carries some 2 million clones, over 85% of them seen once, and the ten largest clones take 0.95% to 1.5%. The V and J genes are TRBV2 and TRBJ1-5; TRBD1 agrees at 7 bases. Sequencing was performed on naive CD8+ T cells sorted from blood. The origin of this receptor is a man aged 18 to 29 in good health. CDR3 sequence (DNA): TGTGCCAGCAGCCTCGGACAGGAAAATCAGCCCCAGCATTTT. As protein: CASSLGQENQPQHF.